These 30 T cell receptor beta chains were sequenced from one sample in a study of tumor-infiltrating lymphocytes in primary liver carcinoma. Scientists recovered RNA and DNA together from around 20-30 mg of unsorted bulk tissue. TCR beta cDNA was prepared out of about 530 ng total RNA by means of a constant-region primer. It was through three nested multiplex PCR rounds of slightly modified ARM-PCR that TCR beta libraries arose. The first two PCR rounds used TRBV1-TRBV30 forward primers with a C-beta reverse primer, 10 to 11 cycles each. One entry per CDR3 protein results from TCRdb running MiXCR on the multiplex PCR reads. The sample yields approximately 64,000 distinct CDR3 sequences, about two thirds seen once. The specimen sequenced was liver tumor tissue from sampling region 4. Subset meaning: tumor region T4, right-lateral pole. The receptor source for this set is a man in his forties or fifties with primary liver carcinoma and hepatitis B virus infection.

The rearrangement links TRBV11-2 to TRBJ2-7; the D is unclear. V was shortened by 6 bases and J by 2 bases, with 14 bases between the two germline ends. Looked up from germline, CDR1 is SGHAT and CDR2 is FQNNGV. The CDR3 runs to 14 residues. As DNA, the CDR3 is TGTGCCAGCAGTTTAACCGACGGAACCTACGAGCAGTACTTC. This sequence encodes CASSLTDGTYEQYF. Variable domain in full (rest from reference TRBV11-2 and TRBJ2-7): EAGVAQSPRYKIIEKRQSVAFWCNPISGHATLYWYQQILGQGPKLLIQFQNNGVVDDSQLPKDRFSAERLKGVDSTLKIQPAKLEDSAVYLCASSLTDGTYEQYFGPGTRLTVT.

Worth noting for this clonotype: This could be a read error, since a much larger clone is one nucleotide away. Here the CDR3 reads CSFVAGCSGDTQYF. In DNA form, the CDR3 reads TGCAGCTTCGTAGCGGGATGTAGTGGTGATACGCAGTATTTT. The gene calls are TRBV29-1 and TRBJ2-3, with 8 bases matching TRBD2. With 8 bases clipped from V and 6 bases from J, the junction kept 13 bases outside the gene matches. In germline, CDR1 is SQVTM, CDR2 ANQGSEA. The CDR3 sequence is 14 residues long.

As concerns this clonotype: A much larger clone sits a single nucleotide away, making a read error possible. The rearrangement uses TRBV5-1 and TRBJ1-1, with D possibly being TRBD1 (5 bases). Germline-derived CDR1 and CDR2 are SGHRS and YFSETQ. CDR3 size: 13 residues. Trimming removed 2 bases from V and 2 bases from J, with 7 bases in between. The CDR3 region has the DNA TGCGCCAGCAGCTTCGGACATAACACTGAAGCTTTCTTT. It is translated as CASSFGHNTEAFF.

The chain has TRBV6-5 and TRBJ2-5; perhaps TRBD2 as D (6 bases). The CDR3 covers 13 residues. The V and J ends lost 4 bases and 5 bases respectively, with 11 bases between them. Germline V gene sequence: CDR1 MNHEY, CDR2 SVGAGI. CDR3 in DNA: TGTGCCAGCAGTTCCGGGAGAGGGGAGACCCAGTACTTC. It encodes CASSSGRGETQYF.

A note on this clonotype: The conserved phenylalanine or tryptophan is not found at the CDR3 terminus, so this likely reflects a read error. The gene calls are TRBV11-2 and TRBJ2-7; D is ambiguous. The V end was cut by 2 bases, the J end by 2 bases, with 10 bases between. Germline values: CDR1 SGHAT, CDR2 FQNNGV. The CDR3 covers 14 residues. The CDR3 protein is CASSLSDGAYEQYL. The CDR3 DNA reads as TGTGCCAGCAGCTTAAGCGACGGAGCCTACGAGCAGTACTTA.

This chain joins TRBV29-1 and TRBJ2-6; perhaps TRBD1 as D (5 bases). V gave up 6 bases and J gave up 6 bases, with 12 bases separating them. The germline gives CDR1 SQVTM, CDR2 ANQGSEA. This CDR3 comprises 13 residues. In DNA, the CDR3 is TGCAGCGTAGCAGGGCTTGAGGCCAACGTCCTGACTTTC. As protein: CSVAGLEANVLTF.

Of note for this clonotype: The junction departs from the called germline gene at one end, perhaps through a read error. This sequence joins TRBV11-2 and TRBJ2-1; no clear D. The germline gives CDR1 SGHAT, CDR2 FQNNGV. CDR3 length: 16 amino acids. The CDR3 is CTSSLDPESSYNEQFF. CDR3 sequence (DNA): TGTACCAGCAGCTTGGATCCAGAGAGCTCCTATAATGAGCAGTTCTTC.

On this clonotype itself: Given the absence of the conserved phenylalanine or tryptophan at the CDR3 end, a read error is likely. This chain links TRBV4-1 with TRBJ2-1, with D possibly TRBD2 on 6 matching bases. The CDR3 covers 15 residues. The germline V gene has CDR1 MGHRA and CDR2 YSYEKL. As DNA, the CDR3 is TGTGCCAGCAGCCAAGATGGACGGGAGCCAAATGAGCAGTTCCTC. Translating it yields CASSQDGREPNEQFL.

To note about this clonotype: Relative to the germline gene, one junction end is altered; a read error may explain this. The rearrangement joins TRBV29-1 to TRBJ2-1; maybe TRBD2 (6 bases). The CDR3 extends over 10 amino acids. The germline V gene encodes CDR1 SQVTM and CDR2 ANQGSEA. The CDR3 loop is CGVPREEQFF. As DNA, the CDR3 is TGCGGCGTTCCCCGGGAGGAGCAGTTCTTC.

As regards this clonotype: A much larger clone differs from this one at a single base, so this may be a read error. The chain recombines TRBV29-1 with TRBJ2-2; tentatively, D is TRBD2 (7 bases). Germline values: CDR1 SQVTM, CDR2 ANQGSEA. This CDR3 region has 14 residues. In DNA, the CDR3 is TGCAGCGTCCTCGGTCCGGGGCCCACCGGGGGGCTGATTTTC. Encoded protein: CSVLGPGPTGGLIF.

As regards this clonotype: Relative to the germline gene, one junction end is altered; a read error may explain this. The gene calls are TRBV5-6 and TRBJ1-1; D unresolved. Germline loops: CDR1 SGHDT, CDR2 YYEEEE. The length of the CDR3 is 12 residues. CDR3 sequence: CTSSVRRTEAFF. CDR3 nucleotides: TGTACCAGCAGCGTACGGAGGACTGAAGCCTTCTTT.

This clonotype was seen repeatedly, ten times or more. The rearrangement uses TRBV6-2 or TRBV6-3 and TRBJ2-1, with D possibly matching TRBD2 (5 bases). Germline V gives CDR1 MNHEY, CDR2 SVGEGT. This CDR3 region has 14 residues. The V end lost 10 bases, the J end lost 7 bases, and 20 bases lay between the germline ends. The CDR3 reads CATQLPGRGNEQFF. Written as DNA, the CDR3 is TGTGCCACCCAACTACCGGGCCGAGGGAATGAGCAGTTCTTC.

Regarding this clonotype: One end of the junction is discordant with germline, which a read error may explain. The chain is built from TRBV4-2 and TRBJ1-6; D perhaps matches TRBD1 (5 bases). The CDR3 length is 17 residues. From germline, CDR1 is LGHNA and CDR2 YNFKEQ. The CDR3 region is CVSSQDPWGTYNSSLHF. DNA for the CDR3: TGTGTCAGCAGCCAAGATCCGTGGGGGACCTATAATTCATCCCTCCACTTT.

Turning to this clonotype: An end of the junction does not agree with germline; a read error may underlie this. The chain combines TRBV14 with TRBJ2-1; perhaps TRBD2 as D (6 bases). Germline V gene sequence: CDR1 SGHDN, CDR2 FVKESK. There are 14 residues in the CDR3. The CDR3 nucleotides are TGTGCCAGCAGCCCTCATGGAGGGGCGGATGAGCACTTCTTC. This gives the protein CASSPHGGADEHFF.

A few counts support this clonotype. The rearrangement links TRBV11-2 to TRBJ2-1; D unclear. Germline CDR1 is SGHAT and CDR2 is FQNNGV. Trimming stripped 5 bases from V and 16 bases from J, with 15 bases between. The CDR3 consists of 11 residues. The CDR3 nucleotides are TGTGCCAGCAGCATCGGCCCGCTCCACTTCTTC. This gives the protein CASSIGPLHFF.

This clonotype was recorded at least ten times. This sequence joins TRBV5-4 and TRBJ2-1; no clear D gene. Trimming took off 4 bases at V and 4 bases at J, with 9 bases between the two ends. The CDR3 extends over 13 amino acids. The V gene's germline CDR1 is SGHNT and CDR2 YYREEE (reference sequence). CDR3 sequence: CASSPTQYNEQFF. DNA for the CDR3: TGTGCCAGCAGCCCGACTCAATACAATGAGCAGTTCTTC.

Note on this clonotype: A read error may explain this, as a much larger clone is one base away. The V and J genes are TRBV29-1 and TRBJ1-2; 7 nucleotides agree with TRBD1. With V trimmed by 8 bases and J by 8 bases, 11 bases remained unmatched. This CDR3 comprises 12 residues. The germline V gene encodes CDR1 SQVTM and CDR2 ANQGSEA. The CDR3, as DNA: TGCAGCATCATGACAGGGAGGGAGGGCTACACCTTC. Protein product: CSIMTGREGYTF.

Details on this clonotype: One end of the junction fails to match germline, which may point to a read error. The DNA of the CDR3 is TGTGCCAGCAGCTTCGTGGGACAGGGGGCAAAGGATACACAGTATTTT. This gives the protein CASSFVGQGAKDTQYF. The J gene is TRBJ2-3, the V gene TRBV6-2 or TRBV6-3; TRBD1 matches 12 bases. Per the germline V gene, CDR1 is MNHEY and CDR2 is SVGEGT. CDR3 size: 16 residues.

This clonotype has a count of ten or more. The J gene is TRBJ2-5, the V gene TRBV5-4; TRBD2 is a possible D gene (7 bases). Trimming shortened V by 4 bases and J by 5 bases, and 24 bases separated the two germline ends. Germline CDR1 and CDR2: SGHNT and YYREEE (reference sequence). This CDR3 is built from 17 residues. In DNA, the CDR3 is TGTGCCAGCAGCCAGATCGGGGGGCTGTTGGTCGAGGAGACCCAGTACTTC. It translates to CASSQIGGLLVEETQYF. Combining the CDR3 with reference TRBV5-4 and TRBJ2-5 gives the whole variable domain ETGVTQSPTHLIKTRGQQVTLRCSSQSGHNTVSWYQQALGQGPQFIFQYYREEENGRGNFPPRFSGLQFPNYSSELNVNALELDDSALYLCASSQIGGLLVEETQYFGPGTRLLVL.

In the case of this clonotype: A junction end diverges from the germline sequence, so it may reflect a read error. This chain links TRBV11-2 with TRBJ1-6; D possibly corresponds to TRBD1 (6 bases). CDR1 SGHAT and CDR2 FQNNGV come from the germline V gene. This CDR3 has 15 residues. The CDR3 loop is CASSLDPGANSHLHF. CDR3 DNA: TGTGCCAGCAGCTTAGACCCGGGGGCCAATTCACACCTCCACTTT.

Regarding this clonotype: A much more abundant neighbour one base away suggests this may be a read error. This rearrangement joins TRBV6-5 to TRBJ2-7, with 8 bases lining up with TRBD1. This CDR3 spans 13 amino acids. The ends lost 9 bases at V and 6 bases at J; junction bases unmatched: 10. The germline V gene has CDR1 MNHEY and CDR2 SVGAGI. CDR3 DNA: TGTGCCAGAACGTCCCATACAGGGGGCGAGCAGTACTTC. Protein product: CARTSHTGGEQYF.

There are many counts of this clonotype. The V gene is TRBV6-2 or TRBV6-3, the J gene TRBJ1-5; D call uncertain. CDR1 is MNHEY and CDR2 is SVGEGT in the germline V gene. The CDR3 runs to 14 residues. With 2 bases removed from V and 0 bases from J, the gap between germline ends came to 5 bases. For the CDR3, the DNA is TGTGCCAGCAGTTACAGCCATAGCAATCAGCCCCAGCATTTT. Encoded protein: CASSYSHSNQPQHF.

About this clonotype itself: Relative to the germline gene, one junction end is altered; a read error may explain this. This CDR3 reads CVSVRGGSTDAQYF. In DNA, the CDR3 is TGCGTCAGCGTGAGAGGGGGAAGCACAGATGCGCAGTATTTT. The rearrangement links TRBV5-1 to TRBJ2-3, with D perhaps matching TRBD1 (6 bases). The CDR3 spans 14 residues. In germline, CDR1 is SGHRS, CDR2 YFSETQ.

This clonotype was seen a few times. The gene calls are TRBV6-1 and TRBJ2-7; TRBD2 is a possible D gene (5 bases). The CDR3 consists of 17 residues. Trimming removed 1 base at V and 4 bases at J, with 20 bases between. Germline values: CDR1 MNHNS, CDR2 SASEGT. The CDR3 reads CASSEGAGAGNVYEQYF. Here the CDR3 DNA reads TGTGCCAGCAGTGAAGGGGCCGGCGCGGGTAACGTGTACGAGCAGTACTTC.

Of note for this clonotype: The junction differs from germline at one of its ends, possibly a read error. This sequence joins TRBV11-2 and TRBJ2-2; D possibly corresponds to TRBD2 (6 bases). The CDR3 loop spans 16 amino acids. Per germline, CDR1 SGHAT and CDR2 FQNNGV. In DNA, the CDR3 is TGTGCCAGCTTAACATTAGGAGGGGCGAACGCCGGGGAGCTGTTTTTT. Translated: CASLTLGGANAGELFF.

On this clonotype itself: As the CDR3 is not closed by the conserved phenylalanine or tryptophan, this likely results from a read error. The chain couples TRBV4-1 to TRBJ1-3; D is unclear. The CDR3 is made up of 11 amino acids. Germline CDR1 reads MGHRA; CDR2 reads YSYEKL. V shed 9 bases and J shed 8 bases, with 11 bases lying between them. This chain's CDR3 is CASGQSDTIYS. The CDR3 DNA is TGCGCCAGTGGCCAATCGGACACCATATATTCT.

This clonotype was counted a single time. An end of the junction differs from the germline gene, which may be a read error. The rearrangement uses TRBV6-6 and TRBJ2-7; 7 nucleotides align to TRBD2. The CDR3 contains 14 residues. Looked up from germline, CDR1 is MNHNY and CDR2 is SVGAGI (reference sequence). The CDR3 nucleotides are TGTACCAGCAGTTCTAGCCGGGAGGTCTACGAGCAGTACTTC. The encoded protein is CTSSSSREVYEQYF.

This clonotype was counted once. The junction and the germline gene differ at one end; a read error may be behind it. The CDR3 DNA follows: TGTGCCAGCAGTTACTCACTAGTGGGAGTCTACAACGAGCAGTTCTTC. Protein product: CASSYSLVGVYNEQFF. J is TRBJ2-1 and V is TRBV6-2 or TRBV6-3; possibly TRBD2 for D (5 bases). The CDR3 sequence is 16 residues long. Germline values: CDR1 MNHEY, CDR2 SVGEGT.

For this clonotype: Without the conserved terminal phenylalanine or tryptophan, this CDR3 likely stems from a read error. The chain joins TRBV7-2 to TRBJ2-3; 10 nucleotides line up with TRBD2. The ends lost 6 bases at V and 5 bases at J; junction bases unmatched: 14. The CDR3 has 17 amino acids. Per germline, CDR1 SGHTA and CDR2 FQGNSA. This CDR3 is CASRNFGLSGRVDTQYL. Here the CDR3 DNA reads TGTGCCAGCAGGAATTTCGGACTAAGCGGGAGGGTAGATACGCAGTATTTG.

A note on this clonotype: Its ends do not fully match the called genes, so a read error is possible. The gene calls are TRBV4-1 and TRBJ2-5, with D unclear. This CDR3 is 12 amino acids long. Germline V gene data show CDR1 as MGHRA and CDR2 as YSYEKL. The CDR3 sequence is CASTQDSPTKYF. The CDR3 nucleotides read TGCGCCAGCACCCAAGATTCCCCGACCAAGTACTTC.